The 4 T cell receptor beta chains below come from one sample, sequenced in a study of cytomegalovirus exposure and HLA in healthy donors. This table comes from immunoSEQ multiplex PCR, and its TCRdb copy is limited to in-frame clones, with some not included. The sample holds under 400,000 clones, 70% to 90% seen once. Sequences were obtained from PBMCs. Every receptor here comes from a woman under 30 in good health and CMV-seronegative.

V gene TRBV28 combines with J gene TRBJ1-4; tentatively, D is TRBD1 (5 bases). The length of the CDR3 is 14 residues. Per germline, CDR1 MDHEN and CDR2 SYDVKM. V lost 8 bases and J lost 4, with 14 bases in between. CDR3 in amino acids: CASGNGGSNEKLFF. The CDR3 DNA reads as TGTGCCAGCGGAAACGGGGGGAGTAATGAAAAACTGTTTTTT.

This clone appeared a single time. The CDR3 region is CASSADWDEQYF. As DNA, the CDR3 is TGTGCCAGCAGTGCCGACTGGGACGAGCAGTACTTC. The rearrangement uses TRBV25-1 and TRBJ2-7; D ambiguous. Germline CDR1 is MGHDK and CDR2 is SYGVNS. V lost 4 bases, J lost 5 bases, and 9 bases lay in between. The CDR3 is made up of 12 amino acids.

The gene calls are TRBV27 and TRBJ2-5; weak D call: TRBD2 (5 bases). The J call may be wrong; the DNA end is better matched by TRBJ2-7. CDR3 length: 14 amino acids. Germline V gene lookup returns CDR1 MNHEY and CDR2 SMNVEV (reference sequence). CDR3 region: CASSKREYRNEQYF. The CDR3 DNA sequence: TGTGCCAGCAGTAAGAGGGAGTATCGGAACGAGCAGTACTTC.

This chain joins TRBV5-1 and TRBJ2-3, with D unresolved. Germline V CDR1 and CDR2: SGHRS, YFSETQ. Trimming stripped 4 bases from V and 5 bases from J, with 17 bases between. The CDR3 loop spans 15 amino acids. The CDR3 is CASSPLRLSRDTQYF. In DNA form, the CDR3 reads TGCGCCAGCAGCCCCCTCCGCTTGAGTAGAGATACGCAGTATTTT.